Given below is one TCR beta chain in context. Its antigen is still unknown. This record comes from a study of T cell responses to AZD1222 COVID-19 vaccine. Trimming cost V 5 bases and J 0 bases, with 14 bases left between them. Germline V gene data show CDR1 as MNHEY and CDR2 as SMNVEV (reference sequence). The CDR3 loop spans 16 amino acids. TCRdb's table, derived via immunoSEQ multiplex PCR, lists solely in-frame clones and lacks some. The sample carries 100,000 to 150,000 clones, more than 70% recorded once. Broader study findings: Repertoires were collected only later (after the peak T cell response had occurred). Most donors were white British and more were female, and clonal diversity was possibly underestimated. Nearly half of spike-specific TCRs reportedly target unmutated variant regions. The study identified only a handful of AZD1222 recipients as seropositive at baseline.

The origin of this receptor is an adult in good health. The chain has TRBV27 and TRBJ2-1; weak D call: TRBD2 (5 bases). The sample here was peripheral blood, taken on day 0 of AZD1222 vaccination. The CDR3 protein is CASSVWTGSSYNEQFF. The CDR3 DNA follows: TGTGCCAGCAGTGTCTGGACGGGAAGCTCCTACAATGAGCAGTTCTTC.